Listed here are 30 T cell receptor beta chains from one sample, sequenced in a study of CD8 T cells in ankylosing spondylitis. A single record per CDR3 protein comes from TCRdb applying MiXCR to the 5' RACE reads. The repertoire holds 200,000 to 300,000 distinct CDR3 sequences, with about 11% as singletons. Sequenced input: blood, either unsorted or a sorted T cell fraction (not recorded which). The receptors shown here come from a male donor with ankylosing spondylitis or in good health (not recorded which).

This clonotype was observed at least ten times. The V and J genes are TRBV30 and TRBJ2-1; unclear D gene. This CDR3 comprises 15 residues. The germline V and J ends were trimmed by 5 bases and 0 bases, with 14 bases remaining between them. Germline CDR1 and CDR2: GTSNPN and SVGIG (reference sequence). In DNA, the CDR3 is TGTGCCTGGGGCCGTATACTGAGCTCCTACAATGAGCAGTTCTTC. Protein sequence: CAWGRILSSYNEQFF. Looking up the rest from reference TRBV30 and TRBJ2-1 gives the full variable domain: SQTIHQWPATLVQPVGSPLSLECTVEGTSNPNLYWYRQAAGRGLQLLFYSVGIGQISSEVPQNLSASRPQDRQFILSSKKLLLSDSGFYLCAWGRILSSYNEQFFGPGTRLTVL.

Note on this clonotype: A much larger clone lies one base from this, so it may be a read error. This sequence joins TRBV5-1 and TRBJ2-5, with D perhaps TRBD1 or TRBD2 (6 bases each). The CDR3 is 15 residues long. Germline-derived CDR1 and CDR2 are SGHRS and YFSETQ. V was cut by 0 bases and J by 7 bases, with 16 bases left in between. The CDR3 protein is CASSLVGGRAATQYF. CDR3 DNA: TGCGCCAGCAGCTTGGTCGGGGGCCGGGCAGCGACCCAGTACTTC.

This clonotype was detected many times. This chain joins TRBV29-1 and TRBJ1-2; D remains ambiguous. Trimming pared 3 bases from V and 2 bases from J, leaving 7 bases between. Germline-derived CDR1 and CDR2 are SQVTM and ANQGSEA. The CDR3 extends over 12 amino acids. CDR3 in DNA: TGCAGCGTTGAGACGGGCAACTATGGCTACACCTTC. It specifies CSVETGNYGYTF.

The sample holds many counts of this clonotype. The CDR3 is CSASEVGTRIYEQYF. Written as DNA, the CDR3 is TGCAGTGCTAGTGAGGTGGGGACGAGGATCTACGAGCAGTACTTC. V and J are TRBV20-1 and TRBJ2-7, with D tentatively TRBD1 or TRBD2 (5 bases each). The germline CDR1 and CDR2 sequences are DFQATT and SNEGSKA (reference sequence). V lost 3 bases, J lost 3 bases, and 18 bases lay in between. The CDR3 contains 15 residues.

The chain has TRBV4-2 and TRBJ2-4; 11 bases fit TRBD2. J gave up 15 bases and V 1 base, and 5 bases lay outside the gene matches. CDR1 is LGHNA and CDR2 is YNFKEQ in the germline V gene. CDR3 length: 13 residues. The CDR3 loop is CASSQVSGGALYF. The CDR3 DNA follows: TGTGCCAGCAGCCAAGTTAGCGGGGGGGCCTTGTACTTC.

This clonotype has ten or more counts. V and J are TRBV2 and TRBJ1-1, with D maybe TRBD1 (6 bases). The CDR3 consists of 16 residues. From germline, CDR1 is SNHLY and CDR2 FYNNEI. V dropped 1 base and J dropped 3 bases, with 15 bases sitting between them. The CDR3 here is CASSEDGGRVYTEAFF. The CDR3, as DNA: TGTGCCAGCAGTGAAGACGGGGGGCGCGTGTACACTGAAGCTTTCTTT.

Notes on this clonotype: A much larger clone is a single base away; this may be a read error. The rearrangement joins TRBV20-1 to TRBJ2-7; D is perhaps TRBD1 or TRBD2 (6 bases each). Looked up from germline, CDR1 is DFQATT and CDR2 is SNEGSKA (reference sequence). The CDR3 totals 13 residues. The CDR3 nucleotides read TGCGGTGCTAGAGGGGGGTTTCCCTACGAGCAGTACTTC. Protein product: CGARGGFPYEQYF.

The table lists this clonotype with many counts. The genes are TRBV3-1 and TRBJ2-7; D remains unclear. CDR1 and CDR2 from the germline V gene are LGHDT and YNNKEL (reference sequence). The CDR3 contains 12 residues. Trimming stripped 1 base from V and 6 bases from J, with 7 bases between. CDR3 in DNA: TGTGCCAGCAGCCAAGCAACTTTCGAGCAGTACTTC. Its protein is CASSQATFEQYF.

The chain couples TRBV27 to TRBJ2-7, with D tentatively TRBD2 (6 bases). The CDR3 loop spans 15 amino acids. The V end was cut by 7 bases, the J end by 3 bases, with 19 bases between. Germline values: CDR1 MNHEY, CDR2 SMNVEV (reference sequence). CDR3 nucleotide sequence: TGTGCCAGCAAGGTAGATGTAGGAGGGGTCTACGAGCAGTACTTC. It codes for CASKVDVGGVYEQYF.

This clonotype showed up many times. The V call is TRBV12-3 or TRBV12-4, the J call TRBJ2-5; D gene unclear. This CDR3 has 14 residues. Trimming took 7 bases from V and 4 from J, leaving 16 bases between them. CDR3 coding DNA: TGTGCCAGCAAACGTCTCCTCGAGGCAGAGACCCAGTACTTC. It encodes CASKRLLEAETQYF.

The chain recombines TRBV7-9 with TRBJ2-7, with D possibly matching TRBD1 (6 bases). This CDR3 spans 12 amino acids. Trimming stripped 3 bases from V and 6 bases from J, with 9 bases between. Germline assignment: CDR1 SEHNR and CDR2 FQNEAQ (reference sequence). The CDR3 nucleotides read TGTGCCAGCAGCTTCCTAGGGGGCGAGCAGTACTTC. This translates into CASSFLGGEQYF.

This clonotype was seen at least ten times. J is TRBJ1-1 and V is TRBV27; 7 nucleotides align to TRBD1. Germline lookup yields CDR1 MNHEY and CDR2 SMNVEV (reference sequence). The ends lost 6 bases at V and 1 base at J; junction bases unmatched: 5. This CDR3 region has 14 residues. For the CDR3, the DNA is TGTGCCAGCAGGCTTACAGGGGCGAACACTGAAGCTTTCTTT. It is translated as CASRLTGANTEAFF.

This clonotype appeared many times. The V and J genes are TRBV10-3 and TRBJ2-1, with a tentative D call TRBD1 (5 bases). V was trimmed by 2 bases and J by 4 bases, leaving 9 bases between them. Germline-derived CDR1 and CDR2 are ENHRY and SYGVKD. This CDR3 is built from 14 residues. This chain's CDR3 is CAISETRGYNEQFF. DNA for the CDR3: TGTGCCATCAGTGAGACAAGGGGTTACAATGAGCAGTTCTTC.

This clonotype appeared a few times. This chain joins TRBV20-1 and TRBJ1-1; D gene ambiguous. CDR1 and CDR2 from the germline V gene are DFQATT and SNEGSKA (reference sequence). V was pared by 3 bases and J by 0 bases, with 14 bases between. The CDR3 covers 15 residues. The CDR3 region has the DNA TGCAGTGCTAGTAGGTCCGTAGGATTGAACACTGAAGCTTTCTTT. Translating gives CSASRSVGLNTEAFF.

The table lists this clonotype with a few counts. This chain links TRBV18 with TRBJ2-4, with D perhaps matching TRBD2 (6 bases). The CDR3 is 16 amino acids. Trimming left V 3 bases short and J 0 bases short, with 12 bases between. Per the germline V gene, CDR1 is KGHSH and CDR2 is LQKENI. The CDR3 sequence: CASSPSPGLAKNIQYF. As DNA, the CDR3 is TGTGCCAGCTCACCGAGCCCGGGACTAGCCAAAAACATTCAGTACTTC.

This clonotype appeared many times. This chain links TRBV7-9 with TRBJ2-1; no clear D gene. From germline, CDR1 is SEHNR and CDR2 FQNEAQ (reference sequence). The V and J ends lost 5 bases and 2 bases respectively, with 13 bases between them. The CDR3 contains 15 residues. The CDR3 nucleotides are TGTGCCAGCAGCCTGGACCGGGCCCCCTACAATGAGCAGTTCTTC. This translates into CASSLDRAPYNEQFF.

This clonotype has ten or more counts. A junction boundary mismatches the germline segment, possibly from a read error. V gene TRBV6-1 combines with J gene TRBJ1-5, with D unresolved. This CDR3 contains 17 residues. CDR1 and CDR2 from the germline V gene are MNHNS and SASEGT. The CDR3 protein is CASSEGQASFSNQPQHF. CDR3 DNA: TGTGCCAGCAGCGAAGGGCAGGCATCCTTTAGCAATCAGCCCCAGCATTTT.

CDR3 residues: CASSHITGGRTEAFF. In nucleotides, the CDR3 is TGTGCCAGCAGCCATATAACAGGGGGTAGGACTGAAGCTTTCTTT. The rearrangement joins TRBV3-1 to TRBJ1-1, with 8 positions matching TRBD1. This CDR3 has 15 residues. Germline V gene data show CDR1 as LGHDT and CDR2 as YNNKEL (reference sequence). V shed 3 bases and J 5 bases; nucleotides not matched to a gene: 8.

The sample holds many counts of this clonotype. The chain joins TRBV7-8 to TRBJ1-2; D gene uncertain. The CDR3 loop spans 13 amino acids. Deletions cut 0 bases from V and 0 bases from J, with 2 bases between. The germline gives CDR1 SGHVS, CDR2 FQNEAQ. This CDR3 is CASSLAPNYGYTF. CDR3 coding DNA: TGTGCCAGCAGCTTAGCCCCTAACTATGGCTACACCTTC.

This clonotype was found a few times. The rearrangement uses TRBV2 and TRBJ2-1; D remains ambiguous. The germline V and J ends were trimmed by 5 bases and 3 bases, with 20 bases remaining between them. The CDR3 totals 17 residues. Germline V CDR1 and CDR2: SNHLY, FYNNEI. CDR3 sequence (DNA): TGTGCCAGCAGTCAAGAAATCGGAGACTCCAACTACAATGAGCAGTTCTTC. Translation: CASSQEIGDSNYNEQFF.

As concerns this clonotype: This may come from a read error, since a much larger clone is one base off. The rearrangement joins TRBV5-1 to TRBJ2-6; no firm D call. This CDR3 has 15 amino acids. The V gene's germline CDR1 is SGHRS and CDR2 YFSETQ. V was clipped by 4 bases and J by 2 bases, with 10 bases between them. The DNA of the CDR3 is TGCGCCAGCAGCCCCGCTGGTCCTGGGGCCAACGTCCTGACTTTC. Translation gives CASSPAGPGANVLTF.

This clonotype was observed at least ten times. The chain links TRBV12-3 or TRBV12-4 to TRBJ1-5; D uncertain. This CDR3 region has 14 residues. V was cut by 6 bases and J by 1 base, with 10 bases left in between. The CDR3 loop reads CASSNGYSNQPQHF. For the CDR3, the DNA is TGTGCCAGCAGCAACGGGTACAGCAATCAGCCCCAGCATTTT.

This clonotype was seen ten or more times. This clone may be a read error of a much larger clone one base away. The V call is TRBV20-1, the J call TRBJ2-3; D is unclear. The CDR3 runs to 10 residues. Germline values: CDR1 DFQATT, CDR2 SNEGSKA (reference sequence). As DNA, the CDR3 is TGCAGTCCTAGAGCAGATACGCAGTATTTT. Protein sequence: CSPRADTQYF.

The chain couples TRBV7-2 to TRBJ1-3; D unclear. Trimming removed 1 base from V and 0 bases from J, with 4 bases in between. Germline V CDR1 and CDR2: SGHTA, FQGNSA. The CDR3 covers 14 residues. The CDR3 spells CASSLDPSGNTIYF. DNA for the CDR3: TGTGCCAGCAGCTTAGATCCCTCTGGAAACACCATATATTTT.

This clonotype was recorded many times. The junction and the germline gene differ at one end; a read error may be behind it. The rearrangement uses TRBV30 and TRBJ1-4; the D gene is possibly TRBD1 (5 bases). Germline values: CDR1 GTSNPN, CDR2 SVGIG (reference sequence). The CDR3 is 10 residues long. The CDR3 DNA sequence: TGTGCCTTATTTTCCCCGGACATGGTTTTT. Translated: CALFSPDMVF. The full variable domain, completed using reference TRBV30 and TRBJ1-4, is SQTIHQWPATLVQPVGSPLSLECTVEGTSNPNLYWYRQAAGRGLQLLFYSVGIGQISSEVPQNLSASRPQDRQFILSSKKLLLSDSGFYLCALFSPDMVFGSGTQLSVL.

The chain links TRBV6-5 to TRBJ1-1; no definite D call. Trimming removed 0 bases from V and 6 bases from J, with 11 bases in between. This CDR3 has 14 residues. Germline V gene data show CDR1 as MNHEY and CDR2 as SVGAGI. The CDR3 here is CASSYSEGSPEAFF. The CDR3 region has the DNA TGTGCCAGCAGTTACTCGGAGGGCTCCCCTGAAGCTTTCTTT.

In this sample, this clonotype turned up many times. The V and J genes are TRBV12-3 or TRBV12-4 and TRBJ2-7, with 9 nucleotides matching TRBD2. The CDR3 is made up of 15 amino acids. The junction had 7 bases not matched to a gene; V was cut back by 7 bases and J by 0 bases. This CDR3 is CASTLAGSSSYEQYF. The CDR3, as DNA: TGTGCCAGCACTCTAGCGGGATCCTCCTCCTACGAGCAGTACTTC.

The rearrangement links TRBV5-1 to TRBJ2-7; D is unresolved. CDR3 length: 13 amino acids. Trimming took off 4 bases at V and 9 bases at J, with 17 bases between the two ends. Germline V gene sequence: CDR1 SGHRS, CDR2 YFSETQ. The CDR3 DNA sequence: TGCGCCAGCAGCCTAGACGGAAAGTATGGGCAGTACTTC. Encoded protein: CASSLDGKYGQYF. Supplemented by reference TRBV5-1 and TRBJ2-7, the full variable domain reads KAGVTQTPRYLIKTRGQQVTLSCSPISGHRSVSWYQQTPGQGLQFLFEYFSETQRNKGNFPGRFSGRQFSNSRSEMNVSTLELGDSALYLCASSLDGKYGQYFGPGTRLTVT.

This clonotype was picked up many times. The chain has TRBV5-1 and TRBJ1-1, with a weak D call TRBD1 (6 bases). The V end lost 4 bases, the J end lost 5 bases, and 21 bases lay between the germline ends. Per the germline V gene, CDR1 is SGHRS and CDR2 is YFSETQ. The length of the CDR3 is 16 residues. CDR3 DNA sequence: TGCGCCAGCAGCCCCCGCTTGGGAGGGGGAGAAACTGAAGCTTTCTTT. Amino acid sequence: CASSPRLGGGETEAFF.

This clonotype was picked up a small number of times. The chain links TRBV7-2 to TRBJ2-1; the match to TRBD2 covers 7 bases. V was clipped by 2 bases and J by 3 bases; unmatched bases: 7. Germline CDR1 is SGHTA and CDR2 is FQGNSA. The CDR3 runs 16 residues. Written as DNA, the CDR3 is TGTGCCAGCAGCTTACGGGAGCGGGGCCTCTACAATGAGCAGTTCTTC. It codes for CASSLRERGLYNEQFF.